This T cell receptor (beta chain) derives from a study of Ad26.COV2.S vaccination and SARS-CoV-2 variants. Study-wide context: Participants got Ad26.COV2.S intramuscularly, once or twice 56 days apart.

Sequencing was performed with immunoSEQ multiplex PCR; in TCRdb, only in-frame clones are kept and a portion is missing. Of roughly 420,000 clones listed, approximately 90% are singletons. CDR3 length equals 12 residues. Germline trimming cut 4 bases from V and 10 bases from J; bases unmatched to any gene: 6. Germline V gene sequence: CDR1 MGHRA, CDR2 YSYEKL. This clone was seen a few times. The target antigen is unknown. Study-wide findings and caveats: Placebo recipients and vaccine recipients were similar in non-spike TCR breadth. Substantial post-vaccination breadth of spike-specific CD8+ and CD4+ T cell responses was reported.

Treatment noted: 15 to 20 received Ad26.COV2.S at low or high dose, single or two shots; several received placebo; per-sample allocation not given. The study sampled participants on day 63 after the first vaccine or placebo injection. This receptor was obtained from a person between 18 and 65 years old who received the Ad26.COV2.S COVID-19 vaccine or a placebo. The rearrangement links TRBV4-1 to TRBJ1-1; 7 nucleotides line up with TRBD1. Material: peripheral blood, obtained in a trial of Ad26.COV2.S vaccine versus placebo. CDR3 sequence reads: CASSRTQGGAFF. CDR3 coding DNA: TGCGCCAGCAGCCGGACCCAGGGGGGAGCTTTCTTT.